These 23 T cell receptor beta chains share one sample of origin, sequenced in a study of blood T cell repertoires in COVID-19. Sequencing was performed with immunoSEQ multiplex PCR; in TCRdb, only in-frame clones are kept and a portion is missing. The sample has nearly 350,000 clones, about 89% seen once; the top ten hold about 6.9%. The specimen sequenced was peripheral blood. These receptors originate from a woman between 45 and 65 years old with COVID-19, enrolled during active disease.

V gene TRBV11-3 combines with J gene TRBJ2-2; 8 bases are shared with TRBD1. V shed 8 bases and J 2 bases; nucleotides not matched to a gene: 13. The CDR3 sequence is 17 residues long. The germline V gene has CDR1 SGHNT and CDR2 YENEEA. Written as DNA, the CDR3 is TGTGCCAGCCGTCAGGGGGGCGACAGGGGAAACACCGGGGAGCTGTTTTTT. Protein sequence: CASRQGGDRGNTGELFF.

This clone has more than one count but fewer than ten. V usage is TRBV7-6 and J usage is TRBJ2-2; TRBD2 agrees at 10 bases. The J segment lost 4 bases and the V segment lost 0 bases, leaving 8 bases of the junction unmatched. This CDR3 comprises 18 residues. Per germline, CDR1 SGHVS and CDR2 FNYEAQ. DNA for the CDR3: TGTGCCAGCAGCTTAGCGCCGCTAGCGGGGGCTGCCACCGGGGAGCTGTTTTTT. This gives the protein CASSLAPLAGAATGELFF.

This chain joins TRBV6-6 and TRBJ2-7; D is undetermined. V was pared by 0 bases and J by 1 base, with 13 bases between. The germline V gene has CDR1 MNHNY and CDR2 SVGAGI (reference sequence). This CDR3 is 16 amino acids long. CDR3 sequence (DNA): TGTGCCAGCAGTTACTCGGTCCAGGATCAGTCCTACGAGCAGTACTTC. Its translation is CASSYSVQDQSYEQYF.

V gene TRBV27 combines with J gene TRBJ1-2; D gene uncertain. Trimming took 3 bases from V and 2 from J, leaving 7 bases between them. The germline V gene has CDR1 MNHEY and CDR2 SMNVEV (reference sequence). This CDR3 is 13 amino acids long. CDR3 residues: CASSFRRNYGYTF. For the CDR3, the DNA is TGTGCCAGCAGTTTCAGGCGAAACTATGGCTACACCTTC.

CDR3 nucleotides: TGTGCCATCAGTGGGCGGCTCCAAGAGACCCAGTACTTC. Translating it yields CAISGRLQETQYF. The chain uses TRBV10-3 and TRBJ2-5; D remains ambiguous. The CDR3 runs 13 residues. Germline lookup yields CDR1 ENHRY and CDR2 SYGVKD. V was clipped by 4 bases and J by 1 base, with 7 bases between them.

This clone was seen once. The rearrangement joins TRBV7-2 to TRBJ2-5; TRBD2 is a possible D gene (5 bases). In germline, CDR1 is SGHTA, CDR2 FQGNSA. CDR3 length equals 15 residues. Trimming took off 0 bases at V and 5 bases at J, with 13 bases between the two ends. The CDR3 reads CASSLAGPPGETQYF. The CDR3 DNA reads TGTGCCAGCAGCTTAGCAGGGCCGCCGGGGGAGACCCAGTACTTC. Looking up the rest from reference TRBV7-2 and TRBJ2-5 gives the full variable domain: GAGVSQSPSNKVTEKGKDVELRCDPISGHTALYWYRQSLGQGLEFLIYFQGNSAPDKSGLPSDRFSAERTGGSVSTLTIQRTQQEDSAVYLCASSLAGPPGETQYFGPGTRLLVL.

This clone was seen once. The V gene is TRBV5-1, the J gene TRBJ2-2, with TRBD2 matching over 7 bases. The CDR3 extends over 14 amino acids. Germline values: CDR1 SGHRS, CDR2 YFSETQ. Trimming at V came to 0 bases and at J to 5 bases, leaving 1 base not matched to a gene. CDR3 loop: CASSLGGSTGELFF. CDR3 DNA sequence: TGCGCCAGCAGCTTGGGCGGGAGTACCGGGGAGCTGTTTTTT.

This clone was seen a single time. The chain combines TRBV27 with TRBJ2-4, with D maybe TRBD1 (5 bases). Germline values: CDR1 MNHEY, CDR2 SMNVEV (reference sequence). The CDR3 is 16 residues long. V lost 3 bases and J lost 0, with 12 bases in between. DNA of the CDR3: TGTGCCAGCAGTTTTATTTTGGGGCTAGCCAAAAACATTCAGTACTTC. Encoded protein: CASSFILGLAKNIQYF.

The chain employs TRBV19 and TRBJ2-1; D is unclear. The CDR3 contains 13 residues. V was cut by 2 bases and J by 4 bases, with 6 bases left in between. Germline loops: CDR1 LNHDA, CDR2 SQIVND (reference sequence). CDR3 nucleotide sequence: TGTGCCAGTAGTATACAGTTATACAATGAGCAGTTCTTC. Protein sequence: CASSIQLYNEQFF.

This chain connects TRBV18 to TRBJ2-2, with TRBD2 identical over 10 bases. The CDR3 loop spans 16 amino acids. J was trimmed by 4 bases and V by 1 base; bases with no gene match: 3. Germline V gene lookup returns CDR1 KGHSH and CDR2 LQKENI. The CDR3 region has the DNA TGTGCCAGCTCACCACTGCTAGCGGGGGCCACCGGGGAGCTGTTTTTT. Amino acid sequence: CASSPLLAGATGELFF.

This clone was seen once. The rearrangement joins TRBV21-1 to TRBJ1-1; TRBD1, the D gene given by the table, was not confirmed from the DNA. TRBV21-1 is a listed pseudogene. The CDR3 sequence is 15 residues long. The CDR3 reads CASSKGAGGNPEAFF. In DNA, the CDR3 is TGTGCCAGCAGCAAAGGGGCAGGGGGCAATCCGGAAGCTTTCTTT.

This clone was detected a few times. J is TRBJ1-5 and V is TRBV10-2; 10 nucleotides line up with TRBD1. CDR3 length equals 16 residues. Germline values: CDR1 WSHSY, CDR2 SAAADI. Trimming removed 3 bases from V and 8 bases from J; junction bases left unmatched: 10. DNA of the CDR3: TGCGCCAGCAGTGATTCGGACAGGGGGATCGGTAAGCCCCAGCATTTT. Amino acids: CASSDSDRGIGKPQHF.

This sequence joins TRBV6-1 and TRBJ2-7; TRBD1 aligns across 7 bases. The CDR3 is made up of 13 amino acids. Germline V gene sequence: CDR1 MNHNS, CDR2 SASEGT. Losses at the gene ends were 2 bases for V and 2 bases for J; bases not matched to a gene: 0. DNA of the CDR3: TGTGCCAGCAGTGAAAGGGGGCCCTACGAGCAGTACTTC. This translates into CASSERGPYEQYF.

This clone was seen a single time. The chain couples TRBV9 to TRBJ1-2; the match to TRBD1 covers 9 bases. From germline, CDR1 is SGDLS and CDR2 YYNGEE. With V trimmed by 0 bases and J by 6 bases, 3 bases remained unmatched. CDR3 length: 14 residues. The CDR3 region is CASSVARTGDGYTF. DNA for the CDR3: TGTGCCAGCAGCGTAGCTAGGACAGGGGATGGCTACACCTTC.

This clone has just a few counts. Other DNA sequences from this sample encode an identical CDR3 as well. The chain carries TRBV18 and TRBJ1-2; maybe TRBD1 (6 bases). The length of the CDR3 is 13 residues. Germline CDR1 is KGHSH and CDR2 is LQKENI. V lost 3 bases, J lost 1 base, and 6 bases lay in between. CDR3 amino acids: CASSPDSNYGYTF. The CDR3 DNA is TGTGCCAGCTCACCGGACAGTAACTATGGCTACACCTTC.

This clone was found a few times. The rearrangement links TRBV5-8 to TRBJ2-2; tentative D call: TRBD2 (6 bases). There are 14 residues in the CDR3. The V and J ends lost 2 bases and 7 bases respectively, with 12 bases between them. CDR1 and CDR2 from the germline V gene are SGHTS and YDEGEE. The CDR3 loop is CASSFGTLGGELFF. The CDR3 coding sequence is TGTGCCAGCAGCTTCGGGACTCTTGGCGGGGAGCTGTTTTTT.

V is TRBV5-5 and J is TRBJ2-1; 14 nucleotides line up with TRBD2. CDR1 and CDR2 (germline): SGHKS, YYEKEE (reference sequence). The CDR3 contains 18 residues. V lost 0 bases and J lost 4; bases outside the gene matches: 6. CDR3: CASSLAGLAGDQYNEQFF. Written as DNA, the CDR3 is TGTGCCAGCAGCTTGGCGGGACTAGCGGGAGATCAATACAATGAGCAGTTCTTC.

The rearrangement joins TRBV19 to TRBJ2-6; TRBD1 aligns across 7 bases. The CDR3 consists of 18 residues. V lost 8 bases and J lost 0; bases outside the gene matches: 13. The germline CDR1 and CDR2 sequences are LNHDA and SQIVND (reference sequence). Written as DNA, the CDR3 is TGTGCCAGTCGTCCAGGGGCCAGGGGGAGCTCTGGGGCCAACGTCCTGACTTTC. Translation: CASRPGARGSSGANVLTF.

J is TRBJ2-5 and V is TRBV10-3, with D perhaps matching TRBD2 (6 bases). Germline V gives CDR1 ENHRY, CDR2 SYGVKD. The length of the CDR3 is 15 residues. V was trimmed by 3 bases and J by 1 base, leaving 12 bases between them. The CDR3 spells CAISDSGTFQETQYF. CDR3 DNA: TGTGCCATCAGTGATTCCGGGACTTTCCAAGAGACCCAGTACTTC.

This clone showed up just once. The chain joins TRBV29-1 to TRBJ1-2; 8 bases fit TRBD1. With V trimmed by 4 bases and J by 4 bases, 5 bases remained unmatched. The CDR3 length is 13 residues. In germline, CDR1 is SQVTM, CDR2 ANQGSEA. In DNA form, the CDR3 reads TGCAGCGTTGGACAGGGGCGCTCCTATGGCTACACCTTC. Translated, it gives CSVGQGRSYGYTF.

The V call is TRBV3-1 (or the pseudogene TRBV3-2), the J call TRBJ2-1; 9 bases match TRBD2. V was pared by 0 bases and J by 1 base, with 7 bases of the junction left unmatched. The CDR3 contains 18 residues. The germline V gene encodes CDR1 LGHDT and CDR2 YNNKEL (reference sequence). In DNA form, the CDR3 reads TGTGCCAGCAGCCAAGATCAGAGTAGCGGGAGATCCTACAATGAGCAGTTCTTC. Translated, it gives CASSQDQSSGRSYNEQFF.

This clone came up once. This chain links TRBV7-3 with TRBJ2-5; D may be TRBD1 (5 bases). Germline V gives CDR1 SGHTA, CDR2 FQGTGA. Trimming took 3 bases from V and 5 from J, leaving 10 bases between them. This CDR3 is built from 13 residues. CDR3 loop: CASSFGAGETQYF. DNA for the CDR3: TGTGCCAGCAGCTTTGGGGCCGGCGAGACCCAGTACTTC.

The DNA of the CDR3 is TGTGCCTGGAGTACCGCTCAACTTAGAGCCCAGCATTTT. The encoded protein is CAWSTAQLRAQHF. The chain carries TRBV30 and TRBJ1-5; D uncertain. The germline CDR1 and CDR2 sequences are GTSNPN and SVGIG (reference sequence). This CDR3 has 13 amino acids. V lost 2 bases and J lost 11, with 16 bases in between.